Presented here are 32 T cell receptor beta chains from one specimen sequenced in a study of beta chain features in type 1 diabetes. Which antigens these TCRs recognize remains unknown. All of the isolated RNA was reverse transcribed, so expressed TCRB transcripts were sequenced. TCRdb's copy holds only in-frame clones and misses some; the assay was immunoSEQ multiplex PCR. The data hold 300,000 or so clones, with roughly an eighth observed a single time. Whole-study results and caveats: There was a moderate but significant shortening of TCRB CDR3s in all four CD4+ subsets of Type 1 diabetes patients.

Sequenced sample: naive CD4+ T cells from blood. All receptors come from a man aged 25 to 40 with type 1 diabetes.

This clone appeared a single time. The V gene is TRBV25-1, the J gene TRBJ2-3; D is possibly TRBD2 (5 bases). In germline, CDR1 is MGHDK, CDR2 SYGVNS. The CDR3 runs to 15 residues. Trimming took off 3 bases at V and 1 base at J, with 11 bases between the two ends. CDR3 sequence reads: CASSDPPAGTDTQYF. CDR3 nucleotides: TGTGCCAGCAGTGACCCCCCAGCGGGCACAGATACGCAGTATTTT.

The table lists this clone with a few counts. V gene TRBV23-1 combines with J gene TRBJ1-3; weak D call: TRBD1 (6 bases). TRBV23-1 is classed as an ORF, of uncertain function. The germline V and J ends were trimmed by 0 bases and 4 bases, with 10 bases remaining between them. The length of the CDR3 is 15 residues. CDR3 coding DNA: TGCGCCAGCAGTCAATCGCGGGGGGCGGGAAACACCATATATTTT. Translation gives CASSQSRGAGNTIYF.

The genes are TRBV9 and TRBJ2-2; perhaps TRBD1 as D (6 bases). The CDR3 extends over 16 amino acids. V was clipped by 0 bases and J by 5 bases, with 14 bases between them. Germline V lookup: CDR1 SGDLS, CDR2 YYNGEE. CDR3 loop: CASSVGPGALTGELFF. CDR3 nucleotide sequence: TGTGCCAGCAGCGTAGGGCCAGGGGCATTGACCGGGGAGCTGTTTTTT.

This clone was seen once. The chain links TRBV5-4 to TRBJ1-2, with 11 bases matching TRBD1. The V gene's germline CDR1 is SGHNT and CDR2 YYREEE (reference sequence). J lost 1 base, V lost 4 bases, and 6 bases had no gene match. The CDR3 runs 16 residues. CDR3 coding DNA: TGTGCCAGCAGCCCTGGGACAGGGGGAAGTAACTATGGCTACACCTTC. Translating gives CASSPGTGGSNYGYTF.

Note on this clone: Different DNA sequences within this sample yield the same CDR3. The chain recombines TRBV6-5 with TRBJ2-2, with D perhaps matching TRBD2 (5 bases). Per the germline V gene, CDR1 is MNHEY and CDR2 is SVGAGI. Trimming pared 3 bases from V and 4 bases from J, leaving 12 bases between. The CDR3 consists of 15 residues. The CDR3: CASSYGLAGTGELFF. The CDR3 DNA is TGTGCCAGCAGTTATGGTCTAGCCGGCACCGGGGAGCTGTTTTTT.

The chain recombines TRBV19 with TRBJ1-2; D call uncertain. V was trimmed by 6 bases and J by 8 bases, leaving 25 bases between them. Germline V gives CDR1 LNHDA, CDR2 SQIVND (reference sequence). The CDR3 loop spans 16 amino acids. The CDR3 sequence is CASSPGGSGKNYGYTF. DNA of the CDR3: TGTGCCAGTAGCCCGGGCGGCTCCGGGAAAAATTACGGCTACACCTTC.

This clone turned up a few times. V gene TRBV11-2 combines with J gene TRBJ2-7; 7 positions match TRBD2. This CDR3 is 15 amino acids long. The V gene's germline CDR1 is SGHAT and CDR2 FQNNGV. Germline trimming cut 5 bases from V and 6 bases from J; bases unmatched to any gene: 13. Here the CDR3 reads CASSPGGRPSVEQYF. CDR3 bases: TGTGCCAGCAGCCCGGGGGGTAGGCCGTCGGTCGAGCAGTACTTC.

In the case of this clone: The sample carries other DNA sequences with the same CDR3. The CDR3, as DNA: TGTGCCAGCAGTCCTAGCGGCCGATCCTACGAGCAGTACTTC. Its translation is CASSPSGRSYEQYF. This sequence joins TRBV28 and TRBJ2-7; 7 bases align to TRBD2. This CDR3 is built from 14 residues. Germline CDR1 is MDHEN and CDR2 is SYDVKM. The J segment lost 1 base and the V segment lost 5 bases, leaving 5 bases of the junction unmatched.

This clone turned up a few times. The gene calls are TRBV29-1 and TRBJ2-7; 8 nucleotides match TRBD1. Trimming at V came to 7 bases and at J to 5 bases, leaving 4 bases not matched to a gene. The CDR3 length is 11 residues. Germline CDR1 is SQVTM and CDR2 is ANQGSEA. Written as DNA, the CDR3 is TGCAGCGGGCAGGGGGCTAACGAGCAGTACTTC. Translating it yields CSGQGANEQYF.

In DNA form, the CDR3 reads TGTGCCAGCAGCCTGGGGGTGAAGAATAGCGGGAGATCGGATGAGCAGTTCTTC. Translated: CASSLGVKNSGRSDEQFF. The gene calls are TRBV4-2 and TRBJ2-1, with 9 positions matching TRBD2. This CDR3 comprises 18 residues. J lost 8 bases, V lost 4 bases, and 18 bases had no gene match. The germline gives CDR1 LGHNA, CDR2 YNFKEQ.

The chain joins TRBV7-9 to TRBJ1-2; tentative D call: TRBD1 (5 bases). From germline, CDR1 is SEHNR and CDR2 FQNEAQ (reference sequence). The CDR3 runs to 15 residues. Trimming removed 1 base at V and 0 bases at J, with 9 bases between. The CDR3 loop reads CASSLGQQANYGYTF. CDR3 nucleotides: TGTGCCAGCAGCTTAGGACAGCAAGCTAACTATGGCTACACCTTC.

The chain links TRBV30 to TRBJ2-5; 8 nucleotides agree with TRBD2. Trimming removed 3 bases from V and 5 bases from J; junction bases left unmatched: 5. This CDR3 is built from 13 residues. Germline V gene data show CDR1 as GTSNPN and CDR2 as SVGIG (reference sequence). In nucleotides, the CDR3 is TGTGCCTGGAGGCAAGCGGGAGCGGAGACCCAGTACTTC. Encoded protein: CAWRQAGAETQYF.

The sample holds a few counts of this clone. This is likely a read error, given that the CDR3 carries no conserved phenylalanine or tryptophan at its end. It is unclear where the CDR3 begins or ends on the DNA, so no DNA is shown, and the CDR3 is as TCRdb lists it. The chain recombines TRBV12-5 with TRBJ2-7; the DNA was not compared with TRBD1, the D call given in the table. The CDR3 spans 9 amino acids, including both terminal residues. Germline loops: CDR1 LGHNT, CDR2 FRNRAP. The CDR3 sequence is CASAIGGRA.

This clone was seen only a few times. The chain recombines TRBV19 with TRBJ1-4; tentatively, D is TRBD1 (6 bases). CDR1 is LNHDA and CDR2 is SQIVND in the germline V gene (reference sequence). CDR3 size: 14 residues. Trimming removed 2 bases at V and 5 bases at J, with 9 bases between. The CDR3 bases are TGTGCCAGTAGTATAAACGGACAGAATGAAAAACTGTTTTTT. The encoded protein is CASSINGQNEKLFF.

The table lists this clone with a few counts. This chain links TRBV7-9 with TRBJ2-5; 7 bases align to TRBD2. Germline CDR1 and CDR2: SEHNR and FQNEAQ (reference sequence). Trimming took 5 bases from V and 5 from J; bases not matched to a gene: 5. The CDR3 consists of 13 residues. The CDR3 DNA reads as TGTGCCAGCAGCACTAGGGGAGGGGAGACCCAGTACTTC. Its translation: CASSTRGGETQYF.

This clone was counted a few times. V usage is TRBV7-9 and J usage is TRBJ2-5; D is perhaps TRBD1 (5 bases). Trimming stripped 5 bases from V and 4 bases from J, with 17 bases between. CDR1 and CDR2 from the germline V gene are SEHNR and FQNEAQ (reference sequence). The CDR3 runs to 15 residues. The CDR3 here is CASSPGALGGETQYF. CDR3 nucleotide sequence: TGTGCCAGCAGCCCTGGGGCACTGGGTGGAGAGACCCAGTACTTC.

This chain's CDR3 is CASSQGIRDMNTEAFF. DNA of the CDR3: TGTGCCAGCAGCCAAGGAATCAGGGATATGAACACTGAAGCTTTCTTT. The chain is built from TRBV14 and TRBJ1-1, with D perhaps TRBD1 (5 bases). Germline V gene sequence: CDR1 SGHDN, CDR2 FVKESK. Deletions cut 1 base from V and 0 bases from J, with 12 bases between. The CDR3 extends over 16 amino acids.

This clone showed up many times. CDR3 sequence reads: CSVKGAQETQYF. In nucleotides, the CDR3 is TGCAGCGTTAAGGGGGCCCAAGAGACCCAGTACTTC. The chain is built from TRBV29-1 and TRBJ2-5, with 7 bases that match TRBD1. The CDR3 has 12 amino acids. The V gene end was trimmed by 5 bases and the J gene end by 1 base; junction bases not matched to a gene: 1. Looked up from germline, CDR1 is SQVTM and CDR2 is ANQGSEA. Drawing the rest from reference TRBV29-1 and TRBJ2-5, the complete variable domain is SAVISQKPSRDICQRGTSLTIQCQVDSQVTMMFWYRQQPGQSLTLIATANQGSEATYESGFVIDKFPISRPNLTFSTLTVSNMSPEDSSIYLCSVKGAQETQYFGPGTRLLVL.

This clone has only a few counts. The J gene is TRBJ2-7, the V gene TRBV28; TRBD2 aligns across 13 bases. Germline-derived CDR1 and CDR2 are MDHEN and SYDVKM. With 7 bases clipped from V and 5 bases from J, the junction kept 5 bases outside the gene matches. CDR3 length: 14 residues. The CDR3 bases are TGTGCCAGCATGGGACTAGCGGGACGCGACGAGCAGTACTTC. Protein sequence: CASMGLAGRDEQYF.

V gene TRBV9 combines with J gene TRBJ2-1, with TRBD2 identical over 10 bases. The CDR3 is made up of 16 amino acids. CDR1 SGDLS and CDR2 YYNGEE come from the germline V gene. J gave up 9 bases and V 4 bases, and 13 bases lay outside the gene matches. The CDR3 loop reads CASSPNGLIAGGEQFF. The CDR3 DNA reads TGTGCCAGCAGCCCCAATGGGTTAATAGCGGGAGGTGAGCAGTTCTTC.

This clone was recorded a few times. This rearrangement joins TRBV6-5 to TRBJ1-2, with D possibly TRBD1 on 6 matching bases. Trimming took 6 bases from V and 8 from J, leaving 13 bases between them. This CDR3 spans 12 amino acids. Germline lookup yields CDR1 MNHEY and CDR2 SVGAGI. The CDR3: CASRPRGSGYTF. CDR3 bases: TGTGCCAGCAGGCCCAGGGGAAGCGGCTACACCTTC.

The chain recombines TRBV7-8 with TRBJ2-2; 9 positions agree with TRBD1. CDR1 and CDR2 from the germline V gene are SGHVS and FQNEAQ. The trim removed 5 bases at V and 7 bases at J, leaving 8 bases unmatched. This CDR3 is 15 amino acids long. The DNA of the CDR3 is TGTGCCAGCAGCCTTCGGACAGGGGCCGACGGGGAGCTGTTTTTT. Its translation: CASSLRTGADGELFF.

The V and J genes are TRBV25-1 and TRBJ2-5; D is possibly TRBD2 (5 bases). CDR3 length: 16 amino acids. Germline V gene sequence: CDR1 MGHDK, CDR2 SYGVNS. With 6 bases removed from V and 11 bases from J, the gap between germline ends came to 28 bases. CDR3 sequence reads: CASRGGSPRASIEQYF. CDR3 bases: TGTGCCAGCAGGGGTGGGAGTCCCAGAGCCTCGATAGAGCAGTACTTC.

A few counts support this clone. This chain uses TRBV11-2 with TRBJ2-7; D call uncertain. V lost 2 bases and J 2 bases, leaving 10 bases between the germline ends. This CDR3 region has 14 residues. Germline CDR1 and CDR2: SGHAT and FQNNGV. The CDR3 bases are TGTGCCAGCAGCTTACGAGACGGAGCCTACGAGCAGTACTTC. Translated, it gives CASSLRDGAYEQYF.

The chain has TRBV4-3 and TRBJ2-7; 8 bases agree with TRBD1. The CDR3 is 15 amino acids. The germline V gene has CDR1 LGHNA and CDR2 YSLEER. V was clipped by 4 bases and J by 3 bases; unmatched bases: 8. The CDR3 nucleotides read TGCGCCAGCAGCCGATCGGTGACAGGGGACTACGAGCAGTACTTC. It is translated as CASSRSVTGDYEQYF.

This clone was observed a few times. The chain links TRBV18 to TRBJ2-2, with 8 bases lining up with TRBD2. V dropped 0 bases and J dropped 4; count of bases not matched to a gene: 7. The CDR3 runs 17 residues. Per the germline V gene, CDR1 is KGHSH and CDR2 is LQKENI. Written as DNA, the CDR3 is TGTGCCAGCTCACCACCTAGCCTAGCGGGTTCCACCGGGGAGCTGTTTTTT. Translating it yields CASSPPSLAGSTGELFF.

The CDR3 bases are TGTGCCAGCAGTTTAATACAGGCTGACTACGAGCAGTACTTC. Translating it yields CASSLIQADYEQYF. V gene TRBV28 combines with J gene TRBJ2-7; a possible D gene is TRBD1 (5 bases). V lost 2 bases and J lost 3, with 11 bases in between. This CDR3 comprises 14 residues. CDR1 is MDHEN, CDR2 SYDVKM, per germline. Full variable domain (outside the CDR3, taken from reference TRBV28 and TRBJ2-7): DVKVTQSSRYLVKRTGEKVFLECVQDMDHENMFWYRQDPGLGLRLIYFSYDVKMKEKGDIPEGYSVSREKKERFSLILESASTNQTSMYLCASSLIQADYEQYFGPGTRLTVT.

V gene TRBV28 combines with J gene TRBJ1-2, with 9 bases lining up with TRBD1. This CDR3 comprises 17 residues. From germline, CDR1 is MDHEN and CDR2 SYDVKM. Trimming removed 3 bases from V and 4 bases from J; junction bases left unmatched: 12. The CDR3 reads CASSLVSSTGGGYGYTF. CDR3 nucleotide sequence: TGTGCCAGCAGTTTGGTCTCCTCGACAGGGGGAGGCTATGGCTACACCTTC.

The genes are TRBV9 and TRBJ2-1, with D perhaps TRBD2 (5 bases). The V gene lost 0 bases and the J gene lost 5 bases, with 12 bases spanning the gap. CDR3 size: 15 residues. The germline CDR1 and CDR2 sequences are SGDLS and YYNGEE. In DNA, the CDR3 is TGTGCCAGCAGCGTAGGAGGGTCGGGCAACAATGAGCAGTTCTTC. Its protein product is CASSVGGSGNNEQFF. Drawing the rest from reference TRBV9 and TRBJ2-1, the complete variable domain is DSGVTQTPKHLITATGQRVTLRCSPRSGDLSVYWYQQSLDQGLQFLIQYYNGEERAKGNILERFSAQQFPDLHSELNLSSLELGDSALYFCASSVGGSGNNEQFFGPGTRLTVL.

This clone was observed a handful of times. V and J are TRBV28 and TRBJ2-7; D is perhaps TRBD1 (6 bases). CDR1 is MDHEN, CDR2 SYDVKM, per germline. The CDR3 is 13 residues long. V was shortened by 7 bases and J by 4 bases, with 14 bases between the two germline ends. The CDR3 reads CASTLLDRYEQYF. The DNA of the CDR3 is TGTGCCAGCACTCTCCTGGACAGATACGAGCAGTACTTC.

There are a few counts of this clone. The chain uses TRBV4-1 and TRBJ2-1, with TRBD1 matching 7 bases. The CDR3 consists of 14 residues. Trimming removed 1 base from V and 6 bases from J; junction bases left unmatched: 3. Germline CDR1 reads MGHRA; CDR2 reads YSYEKL. The DNA for the CDR3 is TGCGCCAGCAGCCAAGGGGACAGAGTCAATGAGCAGTTCTTC. Its translation is CASSQGDRVNEQFF.

The rearrangement links TRBV5-4 to TRBJ2-7; 16 nucleotides match TRBD2. In germline, CDR1 is SGHNT, CDR2 YYREEE (reference sequence). This CDR3 comprises 18 residues. Unmatched junction bases numbered 12, after V lost 3 bases and J lost 6 bases. The CDR3 is CASSSGGLAGGIPAEQYF. For the CDR3, the DNA is TGTGCCAGCAGCTCTGGGGGACTAGCGGGAGGGATACCCGCCGAGCAGTACTTC.